One sample yielded the 19 T cell receptor beta chains listed below, sequenced in a study of blood T cell repertoires in COVID-19. Assay: immunoSEQ multiplex PCR; the TCRdb copy retains only in-frame clones and omits some. The sample records 95,000 to 110,000 clones, approximately 80% being singletons. What was sequenced was peripheral blood. Receptors originate from a man between 65 and 85 years old with acute or convalescent COVID-19.

The V call is TRBV12-3 or TRBV12-4, the J call TRBJ2-2; D gene uncertain. The V end was cut by 7 bases, the J end by 5 bases, with 8 bases between. CDR3 length: 12 residues. The CDR3 loop reads CASTPLTGELFF. The CDR3 nucleotides are TGTGCCAGCACCCCCCTAACCGGGGAGCTGTTTTTT.

The chain uses TRBV20-1 and TRBJ1-1; D ambiguous. Trimming cost V 3 bases and J 4 bases, with 9 bases left between them. This CDR3 is built from 12 residues. The germline V gene has CDR1 DFQATT and CDR2 SNEGSKA (reference sequence). The CDR3 DNA reads TGCAGTGCTAGTTACGGTGGCACTGAAGCTTTCTTT. It encodes CSASYGGTEAFF.

J is TRBJ2-6 and V is TRBV7-8, with D unclear. In germline, CDR1 is SGHVS, CDR2 FQNEAQ. The CDR3 is made up of 18 amino acids. Trimming removed 2 bases from V and 0 bases from J, with 14 bases in between. CDR3 loop: CASSLRNIRSSGANVLTF. DNA of the CDR3: TGTGCCAGCAGCTTAAGAAACATAAGAAGCTCTGGGGCCAACGTCCTGACTTTC.

The gene calls are TRBV5-1 and TRBJ2-2, with 7 bases aligning to TRBD1. J lost 3 bases, V lost 5 bases, and 7 bases had no gene match. The CDR3 loop spans 15 amino acids. CDR1 and CDR2 (germline): SGHRS, YFSETQ. CDR3 region: CASREQGVDTGELFF. For the CDR3, the DNA is TGCGCCAGCAGAGAGCAGGGGGTTGACACCGGGGAGCTGTTTTTT.

The chain uses TRBV5-6 and TRBJ2-5, with TRBD2 as a possible D gene (6 bases). This CDR3 has 14 amino acids. Trimming stripped 2 bases from V and 4 bases from J, with 12 bases between. CDR1 is SGHDT, CDR2 YYEEEE, per germline. This chain's CDR3 is CASSFGGWGETQYF. In nucleotides, the CDR3 is TGTGCCAGCAGCTTCGGGGGATGGGGAGAGACCCAGTACTTC.

This clone was seen once. CDR3 amino acids: CARSLGPPEGARDGNQPQHF. The DNA of the CDR3 is TGTGCCAGAAGCTTGGGCCCCCCCGAGGGGGCCAGGGATGGCAATCAGCCCCAGCATTTT. The chain is built from TRBV5-3 and TRBJ1-5; the match to TRBD1 covers 7 bases. TRBV5-3 is an open reading frame, and its role is uncertain. The length of the CDR3 is 20 residues. Unmatched junction bases numbered 17, after V lost 0 bases and J lost 2 bases.

The chain employs TRBV19 and TRBJ2-5, with 14 bases fitting TRBD2. Germline assignment: CDR1 LNHDA and CDR2 SQIVND (reference sequence). V gave up 3 bases and J gave up 5 bases; unmatched junction bases: 8. This CDR3 region has 17 residues. The CDR3 DNA follows: TGTGCCAGTAGTATCCGGGGACTAGCGGGGGCAGAGGAGACCCAGTACTTC. It specifies CASSIRGLAGAEETQYF.

The chain uses TRBV4-2 and TRBJ1-3; tentative D call: TRBD1 (6 bases). Looked up from germline, CDR1 is LGHNA and CDR2 is YNFKEQ. This CDR3 contains 15 residues. Trimming cost V 0 bases and J 4 bases, with 10 bases left between them. In nucleotides, the CDR3 is TGTGCCAGCAGCCAAGAAACAGGGACGGGAAACACCATATATTTT. Protein product: CASSQETGTGNTIYF.

This chain connects TRBV6-5 to TRBJ1-6; 10 bases are shared with TRBD1. Looked up from germline, CDR1 is MNHEY and CDR2 is SVGAGI. CDR3 length: 13 amino acids. Trimming cost V 8 bases and J 6 bases; bases outside gene matches: 1. The CDR3 loop reads CASRDRGNSPLHF. CDR3 sequence (DNA): TGTGCCAGCCGGGACAGGGGTAATTCACCCCTCCACTTT.

This chain connects TRBV9 to TRBJ1-1, with a weak D call TRBD1 (5 bases). The germline CDR1 and CDR2 sequences are SGDLS and YYNGEE. There are 14 residues in the CDR3. Trimming pared 4 bases from V and 1 base from J, leaving 11 bases between. The CDR3 region is CASSRRQQNTEAFF. The CDR3 DNA reads TGTGCCAGCAGCCGACGACAGCAGAACACTGAAGCTTTCTTT.

This clone was seen a single time. The V and J genes are TRBV7-9 and TRBJ1-1; the match to TRBD1 covers 8 bases. From germline, CDR1 is SEHNR and CDR2 FQNEAQ (reference sequence). With 1 base clipped from V and 0 bases from J, the junction kept 1 base outside the gene matches. This CDR3 region has 15 residues. This chain's CDR3 is CASSLVQGVNTEAFF. The CDR3 DNA reads TGTGCCAGCAGCTTAGTACAGGGGGTGAACACTGAAGCTTTCTTT.

The chain recombines TRBV19 with TRBJ1-4; TRBD1 matches at 12 bases. The germline CDR1 and CDR2 sequences are LNHDA and SQIVND (reference sequence). Losses at the gene ends were 6 bases for V and 7 bases for J; bases not matched to a gene: 9. CDR3 length equals 16 residues. CDR3 coding DNA: TGTGCCAGTAGCCCGGGACAGGGGGCGCTTGGTGAAAAACTGTTTTTT. It codes for CASSPGQGALGEKLFF.

The DNA for the CDR3 is TGCAGCGTTGAAGTCCGAGGGACAGACTATGGCTACACCTTC. Translated: CSVEVRGTDYGYTF. This rearrangement joins TRBV29-1 to TRBJ1-2; 7 bases map to TRBD1. Trimming took 1 base from V and 3 from J; bases not matched to a gene: 5. Germline V lookup: CDR1 SQVTM, CDR2 ANQGSEA. This CDR3 contains 14 residues.

The chain uses TRBV11-2 and TRBJ1-4, with 7 nucleotides matching TRBD1. The V gene end was trimmed by 3 bases and the J gene end by 10 bases; junction bases not matched to a gene: 5. CDR3 length: 13 amino acids. Germline CDR1 and CDR2: SGHAT and FQNNGV. The CDR3 DNA is TGTGCCAGCAGCTTTACAGGGGAAGGAAAACTGTTTTTT. Amino acid sequence: CASSFTGEGKLFF.

The chain links TRBV19 to TRBJ2-1, with a weak D call TRBD2 (6 bases). The CDR3 totals 15 residues. Germline V gene sequence: CDR1 LNHDA, CDR2 SQIVND (reference sequence). V lost 4 bases and J lost 0, with 10 bases in between. CDR3 loop: CASSTDGSSYNEQFF. CDR3 coding DNA: TGTGCCAGTAGTACCGACGGGAGCTCCTACAATGAGCAGTTCTTC.

The sample holds many counts of this clone. The genes are TRBV29-1 and TRBJ2-1; the D is unclear. This CDR3 has 11 residues. Between the trimmed V and J ends, which lost 5 bases and 9 bases, there was a span of 11 bases. Germline V gives CDR1 SQVTM, CDR2 ANQGSEA. The CDR3: CSVSRSGEQFF. The CDR3 DNA reads TGCAGCGTTTCCCGGTCGGGTGAGCAGTTCTTC.

V is TRBV7-8 and J is TRBJ1-5; maybe TRBD1 (6 bases). This CDR3 has 18 residues. With 7 bases removed from V and 10 bases from J, the gap between germline ends came to 32 bases. Germline V gene sequence: CDR1 SGHVS, CDR2 FQNEAQ. CDR3 in DNA: TGTGCCAGCACCCCCTTAGTCGGCCTTTCAGGGGAGCTGGGACCCCAGCATTTT. This encodes CASTPLVGLSGELGPQHF.

The DNA for the CDR3 is TGTGCCAGCAGCCCACCGGGACTAGCGGGGGGAATCTCCTACGAGCAGTACTTC. Amino acid sequence: CASSPPGLAGGISYEQYF. The chain carries TRBV5-6 and TRBJ2-7, with 15 bases lining up with TRBD2. Per the germline V gene, CDR1 is SGHDT and CDR2 is YYEEEE. J was trimmed by 0 bases and V by 4 bases; bases with no gene match: 8. The CDR3 totals 18 residues.

The V and J genes are TRBV6-5 and TRBJ1-5; no clear D. Between the trimmed V and J ends, which lost 6 bases and 5 bases, there was a span of 11 bases. Germline V gene data show CDR1 as MNHEY and CDR2 as SVGAGI. This CDR3 has 13 amino acids. Written as DNA, the CDR3 is TGTGCCAGCAGCGCCGGGAGTTATCAGCCCCAGCATTTT. It translates to CASSAGSYQPQHF.